Listed here are 26 T cell receptor beta chains from one sample, sequenced in a study of blood T cell repertoires in COVID-19. Assay: immunoSEQ multiplex PCR; the TCRdb copy retains only in-frame clones and omits some. The sample shows around 300,000 clones, 75% to 95% of them seen only once. Sequencing was performed on PBMCs or T cells enriched from blood (not recorded which). These receptors all come from a woman aged 30 to 39 who had recovered from COVID-19.

J is TRBJ2-3 and V is TRBV5-1; D not resolved. The germline V gene has CDR1 SGHRS and CDR2 YFSETQ. This CDR3 spans 12 amino acids. Trimming cost V 5 bases and J 2 bases, with 6 bases left between them. The CDR3 sequence is CASSQATDTQYF. The CDR3 region has the DNA TGCGCCAGCAGTCAAGCCACAGATACGCAGTATTTT.

The V gene is TRBV5-5, the J gene TRBJ2-1; 9 bases agree with TRBD2. The germline gives CDR1 SGHKS, CDR2 YYEKEE (reference sequence). The CDR3 length is 15 residues. The trim removed 0 bases at V and 5 bases at J, leaving 3 bases unmatched. Here the CDR3 DNA reads TGTGCCAGCAGCTTGGTTAGCGGGAGAAACAATGAGCAGTTCTTC. Residues: CASSLVSGRNNEQFF.

The V gene is TRBV4-3, the J gene TRBJ2-7, with TRBD2 matching 10 bases. V lost 1 base, J lost 4 bases, and 4 bases stayed unmatched. The CDR3 runs 15 residues. Germline-derived CDR1 and CDR2 are LGHNA and YSLEER. CDR3 DNA sequence: TGCGCCAGCAGCCAAGCTAGCGGGAGTATATACGAGCAGTACTTC. It yields the protein CASSQASGSIYEQYF.

J is TRBJ2-1 and V is TRBV10-2; 8 nucleotides match TRBD2. The germline V gene has CDR1 WSHSY and CDR2 SAAADI. Trimming took 3 bases from V and 8 from J; bases not matched to a gene: 9. The CDR3 runs to 15 residues. The CDR3 region is CASSEVGRASDEQFF. In DNA, the CDR3 is TGCGCCAGCAGTGAAGTCGGGAGGGCTTCAGATGAGCAGTTCTTC.

The chain joins TRBV29-1 to TRBJ2-2; D may be TRBD2 (5 bases). V was trimmed by 2 bases and J by 2 bases, leaving 12 bases between them. This CDR3 has 15 amino acids. The germline V gene encodes CDR1 SQVTM and CDR2 ANQGSEA. This CDR3 reads CSVELAGVNTGELFF. CDR3 coding DNA: TGCAGCGTTGAATTGGCCGGGGTTAACACCGGGGAGCTGTTTTTT.

This chain links TRBV5-6 with TRBJ1-1; D may be TRBD1 (6 bases). Germline V gene lookup returns CDR1 SGHDT and CDR2 YYEEEE. The length of the CDR3 is 14 residues. The V end was cut by 0 bases, the J end by 1 base, with 7 bases between. DNA for the CDR3: TGTGCCAGCAGCTTGGGGACAGAGAACACTGAAGCTTTCTTT. The encoded protein is CASSLGTENTEAFF.

V is TRBV4-1 and J is TRBJ2-1; 9 nucleotides align to TRBD2. Germline assignment: CDR1 MGHRA and CDR2 YSYEKL. The CDR3 consists of 15 residues. Unmatched junction bases numbered 5, after V lost 3 bases and J lost 5 bases. In DNA form, the CDR3 reads TGCGCCAGCAGCCATCTGACTAGCGGAAACAATGAGCAGTTCTTC. Translated, it gives CASSHLTSGNNEQFF.

The chain couples TRBV7-2 to TRBJ2-1, with a tentative D call TRBD2 (6 bases). Germline V gene sequence: CDR1 SGHTA, CDR2 FQGNSA. V was clipped by 1 base and J by 7 bases, with 11 bases between them. The CDR3 totals 14 residues. Here the CDR3 reads CASSLVMGGNEQFF. CDR3 DNA: TGTGCCAGCAGCTTAGTAATGGGGGGAAATGAGCAGTTCTTC.

V gene TRBV19 combines with J gene TRBJ1-6, with a possible D match to TRBD1 (6 bases). The CDR3 spans 16 residues. The germline V gene has CDR1 LNHDA and CDR2 SQIVND (reference sequence). V was shortened by 2 bases and J by 5 bases, with 13 bases between the two germline ends. CDR3 protein: CASSILGQNNNSPLHF. CDR3 nucleotide sequence: TGTGCCAGTAGTATACTTGGACAGAATAATAATTCACCCCTCCACTTT.

This sequence joins TRBV19 and TRBJ2-5; TRBD2 matches 14 bases. V shed 6 bases, J shed 4 bases, and the junction held 7 bases outside the gene matches. The CDR3 spans 16 residues. Germline CDR1 reads LNHDA; CDR2 reads SQIVND (reference sequence). CDR3: CASSNPGLAGGETQYF. The CDR3 bases are TGTGCCAGTAGCAACCCCGGACTAGCGGGAGGAGAGACCCAGTACTTC.

In this sample, this clone turned up once. At one end the junction does not follow the germline gene, possibly because of a read error. The chain carries TRBV2 and TRBJ2-1; D is ambiguous. CDR1 and CDR2 from the germline V gene are SNHLY and FYNNEI. The CDR3 loop spans 11 amino acids. CDR3 DNA: TGTGCCAGCAGCCCCTATAATGAGCAGTTCTTC. Protein: CASSPYNEQFF.

The CDR3 loop reads CASSYQGTTEAFF. CDR3 nucleotides: TGTGCCAGCAGCTACCAGGGGACCACTGAAGCTTTCTTT. The V gene is TRBV7-2, the J gene TRBJ1-1; possible D gene TRBD1, 6 bases. V shed 4 bases and J shed 4 bases, with 10 bases lying between them. Germline-derived CDR1 and CDR2 are SGHTA and FQGNSA. CDR3 length equals 13 residues. The full variable domain, rest sourced from reference TRBV7-2 and TRBJ1-1, is GAGVSQSPSNKVTEKGKDVELRCDPISGHTALYWYRQSLGQGLEFLIYFQGNSAPDKSGLPSDRFSAERTGGSVSTLTIQRTQQEDSAVYLCASSYQGTTEAFFGQGTRLTVV.

The rearrangement uses TRBV7-2 and TRBJ1-1; unclear D gene. This CDR3 spans 14 amino acids. From germline, CDR1 is SGHTA and CDR2 FQGNSA. The V end was cut by 0 bases, the J end by 2 bases, with 7 bases between. The CDR3 bases are TGTGCCAGCAGCTTAGCGCGAGGTAACACTGAAGCTTTCTTT. This gives the protein CASSLARGNTEAFF.

J is TRBJ2-5 and V is TRBV6-5; tentatively, D is TRBD2 (6 bases). The CDR3 length is 13 residues. CDR1 and CDR2 (germline): MNHEY, SVGAGI. The V end lost 6 bases, the J end lost 5 bases, and 13 bases lay between the germline ends. The CDR3 DNA sequence: TGTGCCAGCAGGAAGGGCGGAGGGGAGACCCAGTACTTC. Translated, it gives CASRKGGGETQYF.

This rearrangement joins TRBV7-9 to TRBJ2-1; no clear D. Trimming pared 5 bases from V and 7 bases from J, leaving 12 bases between. The V gene's germline CDR1 is SEHNR and CDR2 FQNEAQ (reference sequence). CDR3 length: 13 amino acids. The chain's CDR3 is CASSIPLGNEQFF. In DNA, the CDR3 is TGTGCCAGCAGCATACCCCTCGGGAATGAGCAGTTCTTC.

This clone was seen a few times. DNA for the CDR3: TGTGCCAGCAGTTACTCCCGGGATTCACCCCTCCACTTT. This encodes CASSYSRDSPLHF. J is TRBJ1-6 and V is TRBV6-5, with no clear D. The V gene's germline CDR1 is MNHEY and CDR2 SVGAGI. The CDR3 totals 13 residues. Trimming took off 0 bases at V and 8 bases at J, with 5 bases between the two ends.

This clone was seen just once. The chain links TRBV7-2 to TRBJ2-3, with 9 bases lining up with TRBD2. V trimming: 5 bases; J trimming: 4 bases; junction bases outside the gene matches: 10. CDR1 and CDR2 from the germline V gene are SGHTA and FQGNSA. The CDR3 totals 16 residues. CDR3 amino acids: CASSPRASGIADTQYF. DNA for the CDR3: TGTGCCAGCAGCCCCCGGGCTAGCGGGATTGCAGATACGCAGTATTTT.

The V and J genes are TRBV5-1 and TRBJ2-3; tentatively, D is TRBD2 (6 bases). With 0 bases removed from V and 3 bases from J, the gap between germline ends came to 14 bases. There are 16 residues in the CDR3. Germline V gene lookup returns CDR1 SGHRS and CDR2 YFSETQ. The CDR3 loop is CASSLDGPAGTDTQYF. In nucleotides, the CDR3 is TGCGCCAGCAGCTTGGACGGCCCCGCGGGAACAGATACGCAGTATTTT.

This clone occurred once. This chain links TRBV5-6 with TRBJ1-1; 7 bases line up with TRBD1. J lost 2 bases, V lost 4 bases, and 17 bases had no gene match. Germline CDR1 and CDR2: SGHDT and YYEEEE. CDR3 length equals 18 residues. This chain's CDR3 is CASSQTTGDSTLNTEAFF. Written as DNA, the CDR3 is TGTGCCAGCAGCCAAACAACAGGGGACTCTACCTTAAACACTGAAGCTTTCTTT.

V usage is TRBV10-1 and J usage is TRBJ2-1; 9 bases are a match to TRBD1. CDR1 is WNHNN, CDR2 SYGVQD, per germline (reference sequence). This CDR3 contains 15 residues. The trim removed 3 bases at V and 7 bases at J, leaving 7 bases unmatched. The CDR3 protein is CASSDPGTGLNEQFF. The DNA for the CDR3 is TGCGCCAGCAGTGATCCCGGGACAGGGCTTAATGAGCAGTTCTTC.

The chain is built from TRBV13 and TRBJ1-2; 7 bases align to TRBD1. The J segment lost 1 base and the V segment lost 7 bases, leaving 12 bases of the junction unmatched. Germline values: CDR1 PRHDT, CDR2 FYEKMQ (reference sequence). The CDR3 is made up of 16 amino acids. CDR3 coding DNA: TGTGCCAGCAAATCAGTCCGGGACAGCGGTAACTATGGCTACACCTTC. Translation gives CASKSVRDSGNYGYTF.

V and J are TRBV29-1 and TRBJ1-2, with a possible D match to TRBD1 (5 bases). There are 13 residues in the CDR3. Germline loops: CDR1 SQVTM, CDR2 ANQGSEA. V was clipped by 7 bases and J by 5 bases, with 17 bases between them. CDR3 loop: CSGTPGGGYGYTF. In nucleotides, the CDR3 is TGCAGCGGGACCCCCGGCGGGGGTTATGGCTACACCTTC.

The V call is TRBV5-4, the J call TRBJ2-6; possible D gene TRBD1, 5 bases. Trimming cost V 4 bases and J 4 bases, with 12 bases left between them. The germline V gene has CDR1 SGHNT and CDR2 YYREEE (reference sequence). The CDR3 is 15 amino acids. This CDR3 is CASSAQGTGANVLTF. DNA for the CDR3: TGTGCCAGCAGCGCGCAGGGTACGGGGGCCAACGTCCTGACTTTC.

There are a few counts of this clone. The chain joins TRBV11-2 to TRBJ2-1, with 9 nucleotides matching TRBD2. Germline-derived CDR1 and CDR2 are SGHAT and FQNNGV. The CDR3 is 17 amino acids. V shed 0 bases, J shed 2 bases, and the junction held 5 bases outside the gene matches. The CDR3 bases are TGTGCCAGCAGCTTAGATTATAGCGGGGGACCCTACAATGAGCAGTTCTTC. This gives the protein CASSLDYSGGPYNEQFF.

The chain uses TRBV15 and TRBJ2-4, with D possibly being TRBD2 (6 bases). Germline V gene lookup returns CDR1 LNHNV and CDR2 YYDKDF (reference sequence). V lost 5 bases and J lost 7, with 15 bases in between. The CDR3 extends over 14 amino acids. CDR3 sequence reads: CATSGGAPGNIQYF. The CDR3 DNA sequence: TGTGCCACCAGCGGCGGGGCCCCAGGGAACATTCAGTACTTC.

The genes are TRBV24-1 and TRBJ2-5; 9 positions match TRBD1. V dropped 4 bases and J dropped 5; count of bases not matched to a gene: 10. The CDR3 runs 16 residues. Per germline, CDR1 KGHDR and CDR2 SFDVKD. Written as DNA, the CDR3 is TGTGCCACCAGTGACGAAACGGACAGGGGTTTTGAGACCCAGTACTTC. It encodes CATSDETDRGFETQYF.